This T cell receptor beta chain is drawn from a study of beta chain features in type 1 diabetes. The investigators reverse transcribed all of the isolated RNA, so they sequenced expressed TCRB transcripts. Profiling relied on immunoSEQ multiplex PCR, and the TCRdb table lists in-frame clones only, not all of them. The table shows roughly 140,000 clones, with 6.9% occurring only once. This clone has more than one count but fewer than ten. Trimming cost V 2 bases and J 10 bases; bases outside gene matches: 12. From germline, CDR1 is SGHTA and CDR2 FQGNSA. There are 15 residues in the CDR3. This chain links TRBV7-2 with TRBJ2-7; 9 nucleotides line up with TRBD2. The source is a woman aged 25 to 39 in good health. Input material: central memory CD4+ T cells from blood. The CDR3 loop reads CASSLSSSGTTGQYF. CDR3 nucleotide sequence: TGTGCCAGCAGCTTAAGCTCTAGCGGGACCACGGGACAGTACTTC.